The 20 T cell receptor beta chains given below trace back to one sample, sequenced in a study of T-cell memory formation after mild COVID-19. MiXCR was run by TCRdb on the 5' RACE reads, yielding one entry per CDR3 protein. The sample shows hundreds of thousands of distinct CDR3 sequences, around 15% of them seen only once. Sequencing was done on a sample of PBMCs or a T cell subset sorted from them (not recorded which). Source of these receptors: a man between 18 and 35 years old who had mild COVID-19 (a few samples of this study predate the infection). Cell type and time point are not known.

This clonotype turned up a few times. The gene calls are TRBV6-5 and TRBJ1-5; TRBD1 is a possible D gene (6 bases). V was pared by 6 bases and J by 1 base, with 13 bases between. This CDR3 is 15 amino acids long. From germline, CDR1 is MNHEY and CDR2 SVGAGI. CDR3 residues: CASSPDRTSNQPQHF. The CDR3 nucleotides are TGTGCCAGCAGCCCGGACAGAACGAGCAATCAGCCCCAGCATTTT.

This clonotype was observed a handful of times. V usage is TRBV6-1 and J usage is TRBJ2-7, with unresolved D. CDR3 size: 12 residues. The ends were cut back, 8 bases at V and 0 bases at J, with 8 bases in the middle. Germline V lookup: CDR1 MNHNS, CDR2 SASEGT. CDR3 nucleotide sequence: TGTGCCAGCTTCTCAGCCTCCTACGAGCAGTACGTC. Its protein is CASFSASYEQYV.

This clonotype showed up many times. An end of the junction differs from the germline gene, which may be a read error. The rearrangement joins TRBV7-9 to TRBJ2-5, with a weak D call TRBD2 (5 bases). CDR3 length equals 14 residues. Germline V gives CDR1 SEHNR, CDR2 FQNEAQ (reference sequence). The CDR3 protein is CASSLAGIQETQYF. CDR3 DNA sequence: TGTGCCAGCAGCCTAGCCGGGATTCAAGAGACCCAGTACTTC. The full variable domain, completed using reference TRBV7-9 and TRBJ2-5, is DTGVSQNPRHKITKRGQNVTFRCDPISEHNRLYWYRQTLGQGPEFLTYFQNEAQLEKSRLLSDRFSAERPKGSFSTLEIQRTEQGDSAMYLCASSLAGIQETQYFGPGTRLLVL.

V usage is TRBV20-1 and J usage is TRBJ2-1; tentative D call: TRBD2 (5 bases). Germline values: CDR1 DFQATT, CDR2 SNEGSKA (reference sequence). V lost 5 bases, J lost 4 bases, and 6 bases lay in between. The length of the CDR3 is 11 residues. CDR3: CSAERYNEQFF. CDR3 in DNA: TGCAGTGCTGAGCGGTACAATGAGCAGTTCTTC.

This clonotype was recorded many times. This chain uses TRBV12-3 or TRBV12-4 with TRBJ2-3; D gene ambiguous. The CDR3 spans 12 residues. V lost 7 bases, J lost 3 bases, and 8 bases lay in between. The DNA of the CDR3 is TGTGCCAGCACTCTTCGGACAGATACGCAGTATTTT. Its translation: CASTLRTDTQYF.

This clonotype was seen more than once but under ten times. The genes are TRBV5-6 and TRBJ1-1; D gene ambiguous. The CDR3 length is 14 residues. Trimming took 4 bases from V and 4 from J, leaving 14 bases between them. CDR1 SGHDT and CDR2 YYEEEE come from the germline V gene. In DNA form, the CDR3 reads TGTGCCAGCAGCCCGACCGGAGGTGGCACTGAAGCTTTCTTT. Its protein product is CASSPTGGGTEAFF. Full variable domain (missing parts from reference TRBV5-6 and TRBJ1-1): DAGVTQSPTHLIKTRGQQVTLRCSPKSGHDTVSWYQQALGQGPQFIFQYYEEEERQRGNFPDRFSGHQFPNYSSELNVNALLLGDSALYLCASSPTGGGTEAFFGQGTRLTVV.

This clonotype was recorded at least ten times. The V and J genes are TRBV5-1 and TRBJ2-2, with 9 bases identical to TRBD1. After removal of 4 bases from V and 4 bases from J, the junction contained 8 bases not matched to a gene. The CDR3 loop spans 16 amino acids. In germline, CDR1 is SGHRS, CDR2 YFSETQ. CDR3 residues: CASSIGQGLGTGELFF. CDR3 nucleotide sequence: TGCGCCAGCAGCATCGGACAGGGGCTGGGCACCGGGGAGCTGTTTTTT.

The chain links TRBV12-3 or TRBV12-4 to TRBJ2-5; D gene uncertain. V lost 6 bases to trimming and J lost 1 base, with 12 bases between them. The CDR3 spans 14 residues. CDR3 DNA: TGTGCCAGCAGAACACTATCATCCCAAGAGACCCAGTACTTC. Translating gives CASRTLSSQETQYF.

The chain combines TRBV29-1 with TRBJ2-4; D may be TRBD1 (6 bases). V was clipped by 6 bases and J by 5 bases, with 14 bases between them. This CDR3 has 13 residues. CDR1 is SQVTM and CDR2 is ANQGSEA in the germline V gene. Here the CDR3 reads CSVDRDNENIQYF. CDR3 bases: TGCAGCGTCGATAGGGACAACGAAAACATTCAGTACTTC.

The chain recombines TRBV4-3 with TRBJ1-6, with 8 bases lining up with TRBD1. Germline-derived CDR1 and CDR2 are LGHNA and YSLEER. The CDR3 contains 15 residues. V lost 4 bases to trimming and J lost 8 bases; unmatched junction nucleotides: 7. The CDR3 loop reads CASSLSYRGDSPLHF. The CDR3 DNA follows: TGCGCCAGCAGCCTGTCATACAGGGGGGATTCACCCCTCCACTTT.

V gene TRBV5-1 combines with J gene TRBJ1-6; D remains ambiguous. CDR1 and CDR2 (germline): SGHRS, YFSETQ. The CDR3 spans 13 residues. Trimming removed 2 bases from V and 4 bases from J, with 4 bases in between. The CDR3: CASSFEYNSPLHF. For the CDR3, the DNA is TGCGCCAGCAGCTTCGAATATAATTCACCCCTCCACTTT.

This clonotype has just a few counts. The chain recombines TRBV10-3 with TRBJ1-5; D is perhaps TRBD1 (6 bases). The CDR3 runs 13 residues. CDR1 is ENHRY and CDR2 is SYGVKD in the germline V gene. Trimming cost V 8 bases and J 2 bases, with 10 bases left between them. Written as DNA, the CDR3 is TGTGCCATCGCGGCAGGGGGCAATCAGCCCCAGCATTTT. Amino acids: CAIAAGGNQPQHF.

This chain links TRBV12-3 or TRBV12-4 with TRBJ1-1; D ambiguous. The CDR3 spans 12 residues. V shed 3 bases and J shed 5 bases, with 7 bases lying between them. CDR3 nucleotides: TGTGCCAGCAGTTTCTCTAGAACTGAAGCTTTCTTT. As protein: CASSFSRTEAFF.

V is TRBV10-3 and J is TRBJ2-3; 9 nucleotides line up with TRBD2. The trim removed 6 bases at V and 1 base at J, leaving 2 bases unmatched. This CDR3 has 14 residues. CDR1 and CDR2 (germline): ENHRY, SYGVKD. CDR3 DNA: TGTGCCATCAGGGTAGCGGGGGGCACAGATACGCAGTATTTT. This codes for CAIRVAGGTDTQYF.

This clonotype was detected only a few times. The CDR3 DNA reads TGTGCCGCATTGTACAGGGAAGCTAATGAAAAACTGTTTTTT. Its translation: CAALYREANEKLFF. The V gene is TRBV2, the J gene TRBJ1-4; possible D gene TRBD1, 6 bases. V gave up 11 bases and J gave up 3 bases, with 16 bases separating them. This CDR3 is 14 amino acids long. CDR1 is SNHLY, CDR2 FYNNEI, per germline. Full variable domain (outside the CDR3, taken from reference TRBV2 and TRBJ1-4): EPEVTQTPSHQVTQMGQEVILRCVPISNHLYFYWYRQILGQKVEFLVSFYNNEISEKSEIFDDQFSVERPDGSNFTLKIRSTKLEDSAMYFCAALYREANEKLFFGSGTQLSVL.

The chain joins TRBV6-5 to TRBJ2-7, with D possibly being TRBD1 (6 bases). There are 15 residues in the CDR3. Germline V gene sequence: CDR1 MNHEY, CDR2 SVGAGI. The V end lost 6 bases, the J end lost 2 bases, and 17 bases lay between the germline ends. The DNA of the CDR3 is TGTGCCAGCAGACCCTACAGGGATTCGCCCTACGAGCAGTACGTC. Amino acids: CASRPYRDSPYEQYV.

The chain uses TRBV19 and TRBJ2-3; 7 positions match TRBD2. J lost 3 bases, V lost 7 bases, and 10 bases had no gene match. The germline V gene encodes CDR1 LNHDA and CDR2 SQIVND (reference sequence). This CDR3 spans 15 amino acids. CDR3 sequence: CASNEGRDPTDTQYF. For the CDR3, the DNA is TGTGCCAGTAACGAGGGGAGGGACCCAACAGATACGCAGTATTTT.

V gene TRBV7-9 combines with J gene TRBJ1-4; no firm D call. Germline V CDR1 and CDR2: SEHNR, FQNEAQ (reference sequence). This CDR3 has 15 amino acids. V lost 1 base and J 3 bases, leaving 9 bases between the germline ends. CDR3: CASSLGVASNEKLFF. The DNA for the CDR3 is TGTGCCAGCAGCTTAGGTGTTGCTTCTAATGAAAAACTGTTTTTT.

Only a few counts were recorded for this clonotype. The chain recombines TRBV7-3 with TRBJ2-2; D is ambiguous. The V and J ends lost 5 bases and 1 base respectively, with 8 bases between them. The germline V gene has CDR1 SGHTA and CDR2 FQGTGA. This CDR3 region has 14 residues. The CDR3 bases are TGTGCCAGCAGCACAGCCGAGAACACCGGGGAGCTGTTTTTT. Amino acid sequence: CASSTAENTGELFF.

This clonotype was recorded a few times. The V gene is TRBV20-1, the J gene TRBJ2-2; 7 positions match TRBD2. This CDR3 is built from 16 residues. CDR1 is DFQATT, CDR2 SNEGSKA, per germline (reference sequence). Losses at the gene ends were 0 bases for V and 1 base for J; bases not matched to a gene: 5. The CDR3 here is CSARDPRGGNTGELFF. Here the CDR3 DNA reads TGCAGTGCTAGAGATCCGCGCGGGGGGAACACCGGGGAGCTGTTTTTT.